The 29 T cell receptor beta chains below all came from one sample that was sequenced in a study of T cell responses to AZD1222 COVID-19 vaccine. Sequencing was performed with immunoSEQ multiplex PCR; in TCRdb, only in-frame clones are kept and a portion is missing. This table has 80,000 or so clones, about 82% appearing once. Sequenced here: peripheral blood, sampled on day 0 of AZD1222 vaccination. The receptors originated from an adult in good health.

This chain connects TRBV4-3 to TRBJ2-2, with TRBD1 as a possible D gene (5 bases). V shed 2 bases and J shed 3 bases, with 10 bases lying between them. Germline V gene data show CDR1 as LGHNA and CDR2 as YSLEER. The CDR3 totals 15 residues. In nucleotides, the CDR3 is TGCGCCAGCAGCCAAACCAGGGCCTACACCGGGGAGCTGTTTTTT. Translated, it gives CASSQTRAYTGELFF.

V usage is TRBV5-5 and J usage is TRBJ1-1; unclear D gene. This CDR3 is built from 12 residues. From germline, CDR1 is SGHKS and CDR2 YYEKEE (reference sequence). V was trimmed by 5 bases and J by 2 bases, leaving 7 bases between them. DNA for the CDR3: TGTGCCAGCAGTCAAGGTAACACTGAAGCTTTCTTT. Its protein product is CASSQGNTEAFF.

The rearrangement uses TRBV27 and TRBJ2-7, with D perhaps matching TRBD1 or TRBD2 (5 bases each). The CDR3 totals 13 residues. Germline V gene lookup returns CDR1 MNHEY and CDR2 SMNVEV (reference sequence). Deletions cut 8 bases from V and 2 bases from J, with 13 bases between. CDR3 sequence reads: CASASGATYEQYF. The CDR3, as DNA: TGTGCCAGCGCTTCCGGGGCAACCTACGAGCAGTACTTC.

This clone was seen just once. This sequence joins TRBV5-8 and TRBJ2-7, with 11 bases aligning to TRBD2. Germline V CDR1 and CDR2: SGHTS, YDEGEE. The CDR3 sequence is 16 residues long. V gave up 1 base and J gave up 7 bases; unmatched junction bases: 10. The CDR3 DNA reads TGTGCCAGCAGCTTGACGACTAGCGGGATCAAAGGGGAGCAGTACTTC. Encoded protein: CASSLTTSGIKGEQYF.

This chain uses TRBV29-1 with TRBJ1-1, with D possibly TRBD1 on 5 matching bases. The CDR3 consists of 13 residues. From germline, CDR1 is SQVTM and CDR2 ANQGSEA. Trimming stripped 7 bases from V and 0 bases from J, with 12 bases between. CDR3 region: CSGLEGMNTEAFF. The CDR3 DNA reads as TGCAGCGGCCTAGAGGGGATGAACACTGAAGCTTTCTTT.

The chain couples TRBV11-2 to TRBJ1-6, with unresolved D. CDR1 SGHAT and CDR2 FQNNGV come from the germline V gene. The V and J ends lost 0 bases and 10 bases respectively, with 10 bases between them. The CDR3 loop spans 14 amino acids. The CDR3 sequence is CASSLEGTRSPLHF. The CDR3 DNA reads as TGTGCCAGCAGCTTAGAGGGTACGCGGTCACCCCTCCACTTT.

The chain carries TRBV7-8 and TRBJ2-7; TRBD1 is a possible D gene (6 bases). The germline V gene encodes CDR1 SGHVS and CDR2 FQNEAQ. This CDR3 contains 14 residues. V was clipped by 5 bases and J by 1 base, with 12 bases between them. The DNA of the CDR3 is TGTGCCAGCAGCCCCTTTGGACAGTCCTACGAGCAGTACTTC. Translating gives CASSPFGQSYEQYF.

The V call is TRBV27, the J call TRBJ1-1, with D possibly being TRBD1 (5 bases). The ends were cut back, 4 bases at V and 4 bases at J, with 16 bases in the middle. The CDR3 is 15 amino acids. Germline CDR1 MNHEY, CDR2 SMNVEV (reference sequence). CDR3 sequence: CASSSLLGGGTEAFF. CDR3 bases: TGTGCCAGCAGTTCCCTCCTGGGGGGTGGCACTGAAGCTTTCTTT.

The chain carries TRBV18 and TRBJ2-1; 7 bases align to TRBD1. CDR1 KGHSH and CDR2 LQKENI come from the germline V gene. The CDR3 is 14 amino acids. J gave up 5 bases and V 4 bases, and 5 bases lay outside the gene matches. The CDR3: CASSLATGNNEQFF. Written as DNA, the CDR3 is TGTGCCAGCTCACTAGCGACAGGGAACAATGAGCAGTTCTTC.

The DNA for the CDR3 is TGTGCCACCAGCAGAGTTTTAAATCGGGGAAACGATGGCTACACCTTC. This translates into CATSRVLNRGNDGYTF. The chain uses TRBV15 and TRBJ1-2; D unresolved. The germline CDR1 and CDR2 sequences are LNHNV and YYDKDF (reference sequence). CDR3 length equals 16 residues. V dropped 1 base and J dropped 6 bases, with 18 bases sitting between them.

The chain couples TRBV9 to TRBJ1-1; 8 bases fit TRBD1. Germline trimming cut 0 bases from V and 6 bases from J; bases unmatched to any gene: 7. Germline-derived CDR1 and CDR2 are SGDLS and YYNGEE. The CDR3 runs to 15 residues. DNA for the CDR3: TGTGCCAGCAGCGTAGGACAGGGGCTGTCGGCTGAAGCTTTCTTT. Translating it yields CASSVGQGLSAEAFF. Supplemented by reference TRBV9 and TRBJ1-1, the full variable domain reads DSGVTQTPKHLITATGQRVTLRCSPRSGDLSVYWYQQSLDQGLQFLIQYYNGEERAKGNILERFSAQQFPDLHSELNLSSLELGDSALYFCASSVGQGLSAEAFFGQGTRLTVV.

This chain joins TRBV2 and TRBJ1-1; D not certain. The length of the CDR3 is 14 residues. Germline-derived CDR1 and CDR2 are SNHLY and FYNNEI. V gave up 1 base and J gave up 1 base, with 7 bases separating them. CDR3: CASSEGRRNTEAFF. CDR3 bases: TGTGCCAGCAGTGAAGGACGGAGGAACACTGAAGCTTTCTTT.

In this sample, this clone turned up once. The CDR3 DNA is TGTGCCATCAGTGACCTGGGACAGAAAAACACTGAAGCTTTCTTT. It is translated as CAISDLGQKNTEAFF. This chain links TRBV10-3 with TRBJ1-1, with TRBD1 matching over 7 bases. From germline, CDR1 is ENHRY and CDR2 SYGVKD. The CDR3 loop spans 15 amino acids. Trimming cost V 3 bases and J 2 bases; bases outside gene matches: 6.

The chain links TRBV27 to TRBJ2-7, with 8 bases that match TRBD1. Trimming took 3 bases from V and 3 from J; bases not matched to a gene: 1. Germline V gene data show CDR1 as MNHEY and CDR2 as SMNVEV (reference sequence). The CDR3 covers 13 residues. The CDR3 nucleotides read TGTGCCAGCAGTTTTACAGGGGGCTACGAGCAGTACTTC. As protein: CASSFTGGYEQYF.

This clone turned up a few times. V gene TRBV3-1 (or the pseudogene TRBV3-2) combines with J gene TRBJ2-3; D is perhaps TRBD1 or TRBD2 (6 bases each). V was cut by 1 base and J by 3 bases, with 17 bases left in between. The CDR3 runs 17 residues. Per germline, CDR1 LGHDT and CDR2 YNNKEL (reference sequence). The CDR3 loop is CASSQVRGRLATDTQYF. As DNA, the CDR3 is TGTGCCAGCAGCCAAGTTCGGGGGCGGCTAGCTACAGATACGCAGTATTTT.

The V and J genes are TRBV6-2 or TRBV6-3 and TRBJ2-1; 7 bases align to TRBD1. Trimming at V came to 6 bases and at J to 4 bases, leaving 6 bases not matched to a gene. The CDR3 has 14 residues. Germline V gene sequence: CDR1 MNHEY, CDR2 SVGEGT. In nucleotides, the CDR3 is TGTGCCAGCAGCAACAGGGGTGCGTACAATGAGCAGTTCTTC. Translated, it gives CASSNRGAYNEQFF.

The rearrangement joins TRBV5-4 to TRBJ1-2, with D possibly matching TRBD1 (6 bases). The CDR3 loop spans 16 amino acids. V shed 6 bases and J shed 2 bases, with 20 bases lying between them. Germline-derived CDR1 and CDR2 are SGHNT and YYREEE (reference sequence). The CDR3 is CASTPGGGRGNYGYTF. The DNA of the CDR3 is TGTGCCAGCACCCCTGGTGGGGGGCGGGGAAACTATGGCTACACCTTC.

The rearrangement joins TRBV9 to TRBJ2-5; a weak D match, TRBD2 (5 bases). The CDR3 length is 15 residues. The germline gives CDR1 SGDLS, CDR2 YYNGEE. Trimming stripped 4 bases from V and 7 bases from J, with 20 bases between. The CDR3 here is CASSLPKMGRGTQYF. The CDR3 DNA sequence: TGTGCCAGCAGCCTTCCCAAGATGGGTCGGGGGACCCAGTACTTC.

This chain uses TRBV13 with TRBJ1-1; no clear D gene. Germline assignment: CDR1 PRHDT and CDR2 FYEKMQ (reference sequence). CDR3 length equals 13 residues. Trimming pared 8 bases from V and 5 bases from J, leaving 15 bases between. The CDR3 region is CASAGELETEAFF. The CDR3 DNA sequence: TGTGCCAGCGCAGGCGAGTTGGAGACTGAAGCTTTCTTT.

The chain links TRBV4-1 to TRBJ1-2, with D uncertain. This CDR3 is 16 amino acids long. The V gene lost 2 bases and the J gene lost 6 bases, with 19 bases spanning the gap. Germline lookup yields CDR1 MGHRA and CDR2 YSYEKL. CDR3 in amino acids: CASSQITTPSGHGYTF. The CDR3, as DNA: TGCGCCAGCAGCCAAATTACGACACCTTCCGGTCATGGCTACACCTTC.

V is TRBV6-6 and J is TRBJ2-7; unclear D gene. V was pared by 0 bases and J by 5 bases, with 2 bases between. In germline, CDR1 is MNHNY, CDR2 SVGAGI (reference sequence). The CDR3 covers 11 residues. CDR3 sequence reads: CASSYSNEQYF. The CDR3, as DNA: TGTGCCAGCAGTTACTCTAACGAGCAGTACTTC.

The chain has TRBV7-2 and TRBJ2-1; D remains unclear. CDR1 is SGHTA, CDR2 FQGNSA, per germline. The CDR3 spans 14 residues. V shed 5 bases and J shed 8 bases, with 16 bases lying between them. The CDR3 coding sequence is TGTGCCAGCAGCCTAGAGAACCGGGCGTATGAGCAGTTCTTC. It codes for CASSLENRAYEQFF.

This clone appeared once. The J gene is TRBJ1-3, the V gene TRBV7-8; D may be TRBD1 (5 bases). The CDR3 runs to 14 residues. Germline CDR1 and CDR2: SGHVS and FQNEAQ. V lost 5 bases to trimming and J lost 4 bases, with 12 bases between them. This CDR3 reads CASSPRGVGNTIYF. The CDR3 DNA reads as TGTGCCAGCAGCCCCCGGGGGGTGGGAAACACCATATATTTT.

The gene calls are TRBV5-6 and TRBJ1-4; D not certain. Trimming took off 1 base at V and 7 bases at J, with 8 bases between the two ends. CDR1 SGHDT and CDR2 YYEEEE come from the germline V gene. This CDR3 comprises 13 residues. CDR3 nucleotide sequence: TGTGCCAGCAGCTTGTTTTCTTCTGAAAAACTGTTTTTT. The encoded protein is CASSLFSSEKLFF.

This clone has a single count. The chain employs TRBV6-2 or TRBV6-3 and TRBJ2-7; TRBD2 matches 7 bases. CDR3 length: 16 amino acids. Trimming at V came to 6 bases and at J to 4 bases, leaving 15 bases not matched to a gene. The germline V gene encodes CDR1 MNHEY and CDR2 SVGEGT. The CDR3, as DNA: TGTGCCAGCAGCCCTCCGGGGGGAGGGGCTCTTTACGAGCAGTACTTC. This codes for CASSPPGGGALYEQYF.

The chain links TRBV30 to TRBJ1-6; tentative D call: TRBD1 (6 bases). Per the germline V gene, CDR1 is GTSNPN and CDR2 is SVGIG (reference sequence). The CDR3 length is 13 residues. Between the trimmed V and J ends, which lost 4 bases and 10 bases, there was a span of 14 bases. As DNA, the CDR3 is TGTGCCTGGATGTTGCCAGGGGAGTCACCCCTCCACTTT. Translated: CAWMLPGESPLHF.

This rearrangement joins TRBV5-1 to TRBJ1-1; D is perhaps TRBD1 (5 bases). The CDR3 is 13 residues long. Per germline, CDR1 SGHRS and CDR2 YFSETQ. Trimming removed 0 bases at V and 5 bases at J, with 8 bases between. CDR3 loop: CASSLAGETEAFF. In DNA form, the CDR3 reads TGCGCCAGCAGCTTGGCGGGGGAGACTGAAGCTTTCTTT.

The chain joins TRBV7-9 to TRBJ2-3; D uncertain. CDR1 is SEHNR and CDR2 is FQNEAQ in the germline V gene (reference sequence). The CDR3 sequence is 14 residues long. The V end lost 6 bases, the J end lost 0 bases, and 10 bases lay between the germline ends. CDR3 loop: CASRMGSSTDTQYF. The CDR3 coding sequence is TGTGCCAGCAGGATGGGGTCTAGCACAGATACGCAGTATTTT. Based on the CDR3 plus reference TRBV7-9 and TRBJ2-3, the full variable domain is DTGVSQNPRHKITKRGQNVTFRCDPISEHNRLYWYRQTLGQGPEFLTYFQNEAQLEKSRLLSDRFSAERPKGSFSTLEIQRTEQGDSAMYLCASRMGSSTDTQYFGPGTRLTVL.

CDR3 residues: CASSQDNPGIAYGYTF. DNA for the CDR3: TGCGCCAGCAGCCAAGATAACCCGGGAATCGCCTATGGCTACACCTTC. This sequence joins TRBV4-1 and TRBJ1-2; D is undetermined. CDR1 is MGHRA and CDR2 is YSYEKL in the germline V gene. V gave up 0 bases and J gave up 4 bases, with 15 bases separating them. The CDR3 contains 16 residues.